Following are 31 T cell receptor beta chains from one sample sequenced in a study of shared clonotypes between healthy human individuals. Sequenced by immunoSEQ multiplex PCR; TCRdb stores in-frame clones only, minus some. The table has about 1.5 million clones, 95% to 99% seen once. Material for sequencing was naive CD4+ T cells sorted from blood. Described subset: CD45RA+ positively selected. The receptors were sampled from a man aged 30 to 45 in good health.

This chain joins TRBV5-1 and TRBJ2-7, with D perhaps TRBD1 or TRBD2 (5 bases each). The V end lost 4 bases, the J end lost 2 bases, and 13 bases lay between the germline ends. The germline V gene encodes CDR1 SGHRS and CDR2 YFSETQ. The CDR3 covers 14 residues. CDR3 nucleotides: TGCGCCAGCAGCCACCCCGGGGCCCCCTACGAGCAGTACTTC. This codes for CASSHPGAPYEQYF.

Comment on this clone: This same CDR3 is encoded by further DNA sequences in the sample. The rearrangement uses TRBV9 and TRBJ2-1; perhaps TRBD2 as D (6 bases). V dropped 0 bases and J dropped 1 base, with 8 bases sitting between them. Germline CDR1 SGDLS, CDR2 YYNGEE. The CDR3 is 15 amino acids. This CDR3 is CASSVAGASYNEQFF. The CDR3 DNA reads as TGTGCCAGCAGCGTAGCGGGAGCTTCCTACAATGAGCAGTTCTTC.

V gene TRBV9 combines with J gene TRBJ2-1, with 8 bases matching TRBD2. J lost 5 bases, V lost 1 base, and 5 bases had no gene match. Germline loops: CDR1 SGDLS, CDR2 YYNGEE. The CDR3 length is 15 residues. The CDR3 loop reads CASSVITSGHNEQFF. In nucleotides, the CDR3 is TGTGCCAGCAGCGTAATAACTAGCGGACACAATGAGCAGTTCTTC.

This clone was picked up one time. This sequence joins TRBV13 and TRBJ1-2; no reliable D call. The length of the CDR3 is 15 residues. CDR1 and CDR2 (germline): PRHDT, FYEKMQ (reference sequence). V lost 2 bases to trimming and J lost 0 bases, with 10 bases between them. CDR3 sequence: CASSLIDGTNYGYTF. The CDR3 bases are TGTGCCAGCAGCTTAATTGATGGTACTAACTATGGCTACACCTTC.

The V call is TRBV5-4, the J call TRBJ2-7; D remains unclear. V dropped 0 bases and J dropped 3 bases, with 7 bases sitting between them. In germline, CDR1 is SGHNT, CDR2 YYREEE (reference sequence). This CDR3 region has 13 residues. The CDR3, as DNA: TGTGCCAGCAGCTTGGGGGTTCTCTACGAGCAGTACTTC. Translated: CASSLGVLYEQYF.

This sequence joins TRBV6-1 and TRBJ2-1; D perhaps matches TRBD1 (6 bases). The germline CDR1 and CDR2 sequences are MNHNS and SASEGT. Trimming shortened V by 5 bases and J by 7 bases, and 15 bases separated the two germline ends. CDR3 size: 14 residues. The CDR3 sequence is CASSPQRGINEQFF. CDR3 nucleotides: TGTGCCAGCAGTCCCCAGAGGGGGATAAATGAGCAGTTCTTC.

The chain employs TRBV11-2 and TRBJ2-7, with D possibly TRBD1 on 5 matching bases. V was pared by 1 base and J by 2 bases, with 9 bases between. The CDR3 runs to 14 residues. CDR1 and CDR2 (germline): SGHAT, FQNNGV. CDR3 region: CASSLAAGPYEQYF. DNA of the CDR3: TGTGCCAGCAGCTTAGCTGCAGGGCCCTACGAGCAGTACTTC.

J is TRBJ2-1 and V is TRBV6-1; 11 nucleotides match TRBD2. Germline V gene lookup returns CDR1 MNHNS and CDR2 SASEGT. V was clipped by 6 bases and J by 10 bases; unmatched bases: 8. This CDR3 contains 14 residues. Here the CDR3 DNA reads TGTGCCAGCAGCGAAACTAGCGGGAGTATAGAGCAGTTCTTC. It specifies CASSETSGSIEQFF.

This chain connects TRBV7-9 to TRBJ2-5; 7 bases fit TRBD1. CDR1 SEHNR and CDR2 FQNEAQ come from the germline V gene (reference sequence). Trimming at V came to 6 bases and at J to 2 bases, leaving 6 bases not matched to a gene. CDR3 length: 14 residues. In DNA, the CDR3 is TGTGCCAGCAGGAAGGGGACAGAACAAGAGACCCAGTACTTC. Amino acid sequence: CASRKGTEQETQYF.

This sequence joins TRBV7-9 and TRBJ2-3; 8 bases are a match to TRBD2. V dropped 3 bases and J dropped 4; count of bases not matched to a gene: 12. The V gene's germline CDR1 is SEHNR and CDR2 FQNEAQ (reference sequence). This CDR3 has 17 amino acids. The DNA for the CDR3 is TGTGCCAGCAGCTTGACGGGAGGGCAAACGCGACCAGATACGCAGTATTTT. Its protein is CASSLTGGQTRPDTQYF.

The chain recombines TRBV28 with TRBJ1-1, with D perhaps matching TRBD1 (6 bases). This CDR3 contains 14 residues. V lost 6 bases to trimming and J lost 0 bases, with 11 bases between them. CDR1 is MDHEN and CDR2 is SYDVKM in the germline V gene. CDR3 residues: CASSSDSLNTEAFF. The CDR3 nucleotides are TGTGCCAGCAGCTCGGACAGTTTGAACACTGAAGCTTTCTTT.

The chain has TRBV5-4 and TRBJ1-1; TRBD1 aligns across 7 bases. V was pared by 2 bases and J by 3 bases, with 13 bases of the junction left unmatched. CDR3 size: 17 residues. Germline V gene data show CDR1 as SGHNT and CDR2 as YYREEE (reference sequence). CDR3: CASSFGLNSQGDTEAFF. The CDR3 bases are TGTGCCAGCAGCTTTGGGCTCAACTCCCAGGGGGACACTGAAGCTTTCTTT.

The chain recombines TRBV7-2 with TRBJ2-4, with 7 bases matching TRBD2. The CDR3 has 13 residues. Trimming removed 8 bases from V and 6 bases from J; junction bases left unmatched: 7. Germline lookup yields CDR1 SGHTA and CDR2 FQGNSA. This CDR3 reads CASGRADLNIQYF. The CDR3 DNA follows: TGTGCCAGCGGGAGGGCGGATCTAAACATTCAGTACTTC.

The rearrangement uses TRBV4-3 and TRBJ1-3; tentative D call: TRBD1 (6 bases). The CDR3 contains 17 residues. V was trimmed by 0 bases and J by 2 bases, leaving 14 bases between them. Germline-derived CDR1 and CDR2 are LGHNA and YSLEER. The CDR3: CASSQDHPGGPGNTIYF. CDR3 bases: TGCGCCAGCAGCCAAGATCACCCCGGGGGCCCTGGAAACACCATATATTTT.

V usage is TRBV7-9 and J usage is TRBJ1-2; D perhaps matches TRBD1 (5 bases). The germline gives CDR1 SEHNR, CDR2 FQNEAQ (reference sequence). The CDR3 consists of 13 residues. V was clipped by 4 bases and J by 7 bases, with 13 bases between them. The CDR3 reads CASSSPPGGGYTF. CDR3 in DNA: TGTGCCAGCAGCTCCCCCCCCGGGGGTGGCTACACCTTC.

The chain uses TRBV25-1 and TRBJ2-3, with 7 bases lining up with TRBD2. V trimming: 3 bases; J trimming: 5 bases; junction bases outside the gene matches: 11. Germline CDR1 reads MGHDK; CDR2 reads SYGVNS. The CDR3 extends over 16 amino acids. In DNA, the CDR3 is TGTGCCAGCAGTGATCGGAAGCTAGCGGTTGGAGATACGCAGTATTTT. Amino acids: CASSDRKLAVGDTQYF.

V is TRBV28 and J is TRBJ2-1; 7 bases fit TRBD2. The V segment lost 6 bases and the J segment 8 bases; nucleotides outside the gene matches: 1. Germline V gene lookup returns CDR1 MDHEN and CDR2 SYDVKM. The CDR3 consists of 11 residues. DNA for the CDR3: TGTGCCAGCAGGGGGAGGGATGAGCAGTTCTTC. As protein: CASRGRDEQFF. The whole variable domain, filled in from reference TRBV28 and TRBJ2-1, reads DVKVTQSSRYLVKRTGEKVFLECVQDMDHENMFWYRQDPGLGLRLIYFSYDVKMKEKGDIPEGYSVSREKKERFSLILESASTNQTSMYLCASRGRDEQFFGPGTRLTVL.

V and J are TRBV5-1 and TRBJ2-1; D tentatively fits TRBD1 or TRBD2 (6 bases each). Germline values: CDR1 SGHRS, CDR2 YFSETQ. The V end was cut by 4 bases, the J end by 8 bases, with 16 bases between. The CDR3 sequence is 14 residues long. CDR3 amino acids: CASSPGAGAHEQFF. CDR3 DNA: TGCGCCAGCAGCCCGGGGGCAGGGGCCCATGAGCAGTTCTTC. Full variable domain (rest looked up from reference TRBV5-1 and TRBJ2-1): KAGVTQTPRYLIKTRGQQVTLSCSPISGHRSVSWYQQTPGQGLQFLFEYFSETQRNKGNFPGRFSGRQFSNSRSEMNVSTLELGDSALYLCASSPGAGAHEQFFGPGTRLTVL.

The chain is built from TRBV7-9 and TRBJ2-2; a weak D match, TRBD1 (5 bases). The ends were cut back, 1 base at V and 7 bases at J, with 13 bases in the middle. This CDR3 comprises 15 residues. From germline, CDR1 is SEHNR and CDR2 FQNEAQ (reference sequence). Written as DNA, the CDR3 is TGTGCCAGCAGCTTAGTTGCAGGGTCCGTCGGGGAGCTGTTTTTT. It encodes CASSLVAGSVGELFF.

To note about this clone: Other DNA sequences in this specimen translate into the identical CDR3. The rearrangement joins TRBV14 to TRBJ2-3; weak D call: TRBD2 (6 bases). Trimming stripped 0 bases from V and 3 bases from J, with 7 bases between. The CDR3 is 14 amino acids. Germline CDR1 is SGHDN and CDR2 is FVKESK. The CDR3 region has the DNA TGTGCCAGCAGCCAAGATCGGGGGACAGATACGCAGTATTTT. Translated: CASSQDRGTDTQYF.

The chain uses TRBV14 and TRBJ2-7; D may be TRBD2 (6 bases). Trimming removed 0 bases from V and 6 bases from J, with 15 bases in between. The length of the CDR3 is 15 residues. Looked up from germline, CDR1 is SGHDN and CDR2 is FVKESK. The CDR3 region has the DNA TGTGCCAGCAGCCAAGAAGGTTGGAGGGCGGGCGAGCAGTACTTC. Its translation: CASSQEGWRAGEQYF.

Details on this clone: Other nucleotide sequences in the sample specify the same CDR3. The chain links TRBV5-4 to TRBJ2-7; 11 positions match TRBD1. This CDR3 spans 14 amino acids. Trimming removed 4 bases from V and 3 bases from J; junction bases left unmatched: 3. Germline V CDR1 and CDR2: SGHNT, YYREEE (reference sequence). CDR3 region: CASSLGQGDYEQYF. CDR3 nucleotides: TGTGCCAGCAGCCTGGGACAGGGGGACTACGAGCAGTACTTC. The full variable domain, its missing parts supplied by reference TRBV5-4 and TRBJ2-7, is ETGVTQSPTHLIKTRGQQVTLRCSSQSGHNTVSWYQQALGQGPQFIFQYYREEENGRGNFPPRFSGLQFPNYSSELNVNALELDDSALYLCASSLGQGDYEQYFGPGTRLTVT.

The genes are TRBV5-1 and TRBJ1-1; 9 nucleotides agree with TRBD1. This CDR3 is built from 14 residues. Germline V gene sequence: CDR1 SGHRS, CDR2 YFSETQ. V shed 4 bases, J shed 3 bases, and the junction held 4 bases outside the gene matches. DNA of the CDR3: TGCGCCAGCAGCGTGACAGGGGGTGACACTGAAGCTTTCTTT. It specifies CASSVTGGDTEAFF.

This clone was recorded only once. The CDR3 loop reads CAISELPVSTDTQYF. The CDR3 DNA reads as TGTGCCATCAGTGAGCTACCCGTAAGCACAGATACGCAGTATTTT. This rearrangement joins TRBV10-3 to TRBJ2-3, with unresolved D. Trimming shortened V by 2 bases and J by 0 bases, and 9 bases separated the two germline ends. CDR3 length: 15 amino acids. The V gene's germline CDR1 is ENHRY and CDR2 SYGVKD.

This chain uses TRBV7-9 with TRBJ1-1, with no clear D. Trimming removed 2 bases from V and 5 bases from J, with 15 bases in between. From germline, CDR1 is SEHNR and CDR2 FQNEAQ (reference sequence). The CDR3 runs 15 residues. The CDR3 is CASSLSHTGFTEAFF. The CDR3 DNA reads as TGTGCCAGCAGCTTAAGCCATACGGGGTTTACTGAAGCTTTCTTT.

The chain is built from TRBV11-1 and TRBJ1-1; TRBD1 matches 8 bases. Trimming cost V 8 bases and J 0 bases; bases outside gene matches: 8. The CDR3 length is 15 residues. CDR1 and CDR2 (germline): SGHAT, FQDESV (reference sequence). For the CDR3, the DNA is TGTGCCAGCCGAGGACAGGGCGAGCTGAACACTGAAGCTTTCTTT. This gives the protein CASRGQGELNTEAFF.

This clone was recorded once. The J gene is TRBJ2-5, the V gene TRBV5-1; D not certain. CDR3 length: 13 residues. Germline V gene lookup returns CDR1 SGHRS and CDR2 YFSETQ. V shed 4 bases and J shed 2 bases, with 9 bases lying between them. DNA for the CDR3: TGCGCCAGCAGCGGACGGCCGCAAGAGACCCAGTACTTC. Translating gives CASSGRPQETQYF.

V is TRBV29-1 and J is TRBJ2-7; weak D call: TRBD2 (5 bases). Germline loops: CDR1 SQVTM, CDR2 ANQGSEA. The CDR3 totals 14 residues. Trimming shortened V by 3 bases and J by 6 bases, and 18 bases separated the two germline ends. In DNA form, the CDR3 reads TGCAGCGTTGAGACGTTTCGGGGAATTGGCGAGCAGTACTTC. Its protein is CSVETFRGIGEQYF.

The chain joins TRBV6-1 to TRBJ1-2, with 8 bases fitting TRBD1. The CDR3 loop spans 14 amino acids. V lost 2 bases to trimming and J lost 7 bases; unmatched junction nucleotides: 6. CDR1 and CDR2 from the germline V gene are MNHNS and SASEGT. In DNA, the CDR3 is TGTGCCAGCAGTGAAAGTGGGACAGGAGTTGGCTACACCTTC. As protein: CASSESGTGVGYTF.

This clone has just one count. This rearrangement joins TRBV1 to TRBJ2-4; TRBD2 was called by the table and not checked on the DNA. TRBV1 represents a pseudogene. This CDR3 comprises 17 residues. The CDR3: CTSSQSLTSGSWGIQYF. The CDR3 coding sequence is TGCACCAGCAGCCAAAGTTTGACTAGCGGGTCCTGGGGCATTCAGTACTTC.

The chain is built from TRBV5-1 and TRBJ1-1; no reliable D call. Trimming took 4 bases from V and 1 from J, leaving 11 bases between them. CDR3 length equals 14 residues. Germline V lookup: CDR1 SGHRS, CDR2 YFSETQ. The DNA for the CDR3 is TGCGCCAGCAGCCCCAACGGACGGAACACTGAAGCTTTCTTT. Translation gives CASSPNGRNTEAFF.